Listed below are T cell receptor beta chains from one sample, sequenced in a study of blood T cell repertoires in COVID-19. Libraries were prepared by immunoSEQ multiplex PCR; TCRdb keeps only in-frame clonotypes and omits some of them. The sample holds 290,000 or so clones, around nine tenths seen once. The sequencing sample was made of peripheral blood. These receptors were taken from a man between 65 and 79 years old with acute or convalescent COVID-19. Each CDR3 is given with its conserved first and last residue. D genes are given only for firm matches. Clone size is not always given. Where it is, it says once, few, many or a class for expanded clones.

J | size | V | D | DNA | CDR3
TRBJ2-7 | NA | TRBV21-1 | NA | TGTGCCAGCAGCAAAGCGCTTTACAGGACAGGTCCGGGACGGCGGATTTACGAGCAGTACTTC | CASSKALYRTGPGRRIYEQYF
TRBJ1-5 | once | TRBV28 | TRBD1 | TGTGCCAGCAGTTTCAATCCAGGGGGTGGCCAGCCCCAGCATTTT | CASSFNPGGGQPQHF
TRBJ2-7 | NA | TRBV7-3 | NA | TGTGCCAGCAGCTTAGAACTAGATGACGAGCAGTACTTC | CASSLELDDEQYF
TRBJ1-2 | NA | TRBV6-5 | TRBD1 | TGTGCCAGCAGCCAGGAGGACAGGGGCTATGGCTACACCTTC | CASSQEDRGYGYTF
TRBJ2-1 | once | TRBV5-4 | TRBD2 | TGTGCCAGCAGCTGGACCCTGCTAGCGGGAGCCAGAGAGCAGTTCTTC | CASSWTLLAGAREQFF
TRBJ2-1 | once | TRBV24-1 | NA | TGTGCCACCAGTGATACATCTGGGAGTACGGATGAGCAGTTCTTC | CATSDTSGSTDEQFF
TRBJ2-2 | NA | TRBV7-9 | NA | TGTGCCAGCAGCTCCCGGGTAAACACCGGGGAGCTGTTTTTT | CASSSRVNTGELFF
TRBJ2-1 | few | TRBV4-2 | NA | TGTGCCAGCAGCCAAGATCACAGGGACGGTGAGCAGTTCTTC | CASSQDHRDGEQFF
TRBJ2-1 | NA | TRBV19 | TRBD2 | TGTGCCAGTAGTATTTGGGGCGGGAGCTCCTACAATGAGCAGTTCTTC | CASSIWGGSSYNEQFF
TRBJ2-3 | NA | TRBV30 | TRBD2 | TGTGCCTGGAGTGGCCTTAGCGGGAGCACAGATACGCAGTATTTT | CAWSGLSGSTDTQYF
TRBJ2-5 | NA | TRBV5-1 | TRBD2 | TGCGCCAGCAGCTGGGGGACTAGAGGAGAGACCCAGTACTTC | CASSWGTRGETQYF
TRBJ1-2 | NA | TRBV28 | TRBD1 | TGTGCCAGCAGTCGTTCAGGGGGCGTCGTCAGTGGCTACACCTTC | CASSRSGGVVSGYTF
TRBJ2-1 | NA | TRBV11-2 | TRBD2 | TGTGCCAGCAGATCTCTTAATGGGACTACAAGGTTTAATGAGCAGTTCTTC | CASRSLNGTTRFNEQFF
TRBJ1-5 | once | TRBV14 | NA | TGTGCCAGCAGCCAAGGGGGGGGGAGCAATCAGCCCCAGCATTTT | CASSQGGGSNQPQHF
TRBJ2-5 | NA | TRBV7-8 | TRBD1 | TGTGCCAGCAGCCCCGACGGGGACAGAACCCAAGAGACCCAGTACTTC | CASSPDGDRTQETQYF
TRBJ1-2 | NA | TRBV27 | TRBD1 | TGTGCCAGCAGTTTATCCTTACAGGGGGCGATCTATGGCTACACCTTC | CASSLSLQGAIYGYTF
TRBJ1-2 | few | TRBV28 | NA | TGTGCCAGCAGTTTGGACGAAGGGGATGGCTACACCTTC | CASSLDEGDGYTF
TRBJ1-5 | once | TRBV28 | TRBD1 | TGTGCCAGCAGTTTCAGGGGGAGAGGGAGCAATCAGCCCCAGCATTTT | CASSFRGRGSNQPQHF
TRBJ2-1 | NA | TRBV3-1/TRBV3-2 | TRBD2 | TGTGCCAGCAGCCCGAGGACTAGCGGGGGGTTCAATGAGCAGTTCTTC | CASSPRTSGGFNEQFF
TRBJ1-2 | once | TRBV2 | NA | TGTGCCAGCAGTGAATCCGCAGGGGCTCACTATGGCTACACCTTC | CASSESAGAHYGYTF
TRBJ1-1 | once | TRBV5-4 | NA | TGTGCCAGCAGCTTAGACAAGAACACTGAAGCTTTCTTT | CASSLDKNTEAFF
TRBJ2-4 | NA | TRBV7-2 | NA | TGTGCCAGCAGCTTACCTGACACGATTCAGTACTTC | CASSLPDTIQYF
TRBJ2-3 | few | TRBV20-1 | NA | TGCAGTGCTAGTGACGGAGTGACAGATACGCAGTATTTT | CSASDGVTDTQYF
TRBJ1-2 | once | TRBV24-1 | NA | TGTGCCACCAGTGACGCGGGACCAAACTATGGCTACACCTTC | CATSDAGPNYGYTF
TRBJ2-1 | NA | TRBV7-7 | NA | TGTGCCAGCAGCTTAGACCAAGCATCCGAGCAGTTCTTC | CASSLDQASEQFF
TRBJ2-1 | NA | TRBV9 | NA | TGTGCCAGCAGCCCCTCGCTGGGCGGGAACTCCTACAATGAGCAGTTCTTC | CASSPSLGGNSYNEQFF
TRBJ1-5 | NA | TRBV6-1 | NA | TGTGCCAGCAGTGAGCAGGGCGGCAATCAGCCCCAGCATTTT | CASSEQGGNQPQHF
TRBJ2-7 | NA | TRBV20-1 | NA | TGCAGTGCTAGAGTCCACTACGAGCAGTACTTC | CSARVHYEQYF
TRBJ2-5 | NA | TRBV28 | NA | TGTGCCAGCAGTAACGACAGCCCACAAGAGACCCAGTACTTC | CASSNDSPQETQYF
TRBJ1-5 | NA | TRBV3-1/TRBV3-2 | NA | TGTGCCAGCAGCCAAACCTGGGCAGTGAATCAGCCCCAGCATTTT | CASSQTWAVNQPQHF
TRBJ1-2 | NA | TRBV12-3/TRBV12-4 | TRBD1 | TGTGCCAGCAGGGGGACAGGGTCTGGCTACACCTTC | CASRGTGSGYTF
TRBJ2-2 | NA | TRBV2 | NA | TGTGCCAGCACCCAGGGGCCATACACCGGGGAGCTGTTTTTT | CASTQGPYTGELFF
TRBJ2-2 | NA | TRBV29-1 | TRBD1 | TGCAGCGGGACCGGGACAGGTGGGAGCACCGGGGAGCTGTTTTTT | CSGTGTGGSTGELFF
TRBJ2-5 | NA | TRBV3-1/TRBV3-2 | TRBD2 | TGTGCCAGCAGCCATGGGACTAGCCACCAAGAGACCCAGTACTTC | CASSHGTSHQETQYF
TRBJ2-1 | NA | TRBV2 | TRBD2 | TGTGCCAGCAGTCTCCGGCAGCTAGCGGGGGGCAACAATGAGCAGTTCTTC | CASSLRQLAGGNNEQFF
TRBJ1-4 | NA | TRBV2 | NA | TGTGCCAGCAGTAGGTGGGGCCCTAATGAAAAACTGTTTTTT | CASSRWGPNEKLFF
TRBJ2-7 | NA | TRBV7-9 | TRBD1 | TGTGCCAGCAGCTTAGGACAGGGTGGGAGCTCCTACGAGCAGTACTTC | CASSLGQGGSSYEQYF
TRBJ1-3 | NA | TRBV4-3 | NA | TGCGCCAGCAGCCCGACTCGGGGGACTTACCTCTCTGGAAACACCATATATTTT | CASSPTRGTYLSGNTIYF
TRBJ1-4 | few | TRBV4-2 | TRBD1 | TGTGCCAGCAGCCAAGTGGGACAGGGGATAAATGAAAAACTGTTTTTT | CASSQVGQGINEKLFF
TRBJ1-5 | NA | TRBV6-6 | TRBD1 | TGTGCCAGCAGCCGACGGACAGGGCCGTATAGCAATCAGCCCCAGCATTTT | CASSRRTGPYSNQPQHF
TRBJ1-1 | once | TRBV28 | NA | TGTGCCAGCAGCTACCTCAATGAAGCTTTCTTT | CASSYLNEAFF
TRBJ2-2 | NA | TRBV6-5 | NA | TGTGCCAGCAGCGGGACATTAGGATCCGGGGAGCTGTTTTTT | CASSGTLGSGELFF